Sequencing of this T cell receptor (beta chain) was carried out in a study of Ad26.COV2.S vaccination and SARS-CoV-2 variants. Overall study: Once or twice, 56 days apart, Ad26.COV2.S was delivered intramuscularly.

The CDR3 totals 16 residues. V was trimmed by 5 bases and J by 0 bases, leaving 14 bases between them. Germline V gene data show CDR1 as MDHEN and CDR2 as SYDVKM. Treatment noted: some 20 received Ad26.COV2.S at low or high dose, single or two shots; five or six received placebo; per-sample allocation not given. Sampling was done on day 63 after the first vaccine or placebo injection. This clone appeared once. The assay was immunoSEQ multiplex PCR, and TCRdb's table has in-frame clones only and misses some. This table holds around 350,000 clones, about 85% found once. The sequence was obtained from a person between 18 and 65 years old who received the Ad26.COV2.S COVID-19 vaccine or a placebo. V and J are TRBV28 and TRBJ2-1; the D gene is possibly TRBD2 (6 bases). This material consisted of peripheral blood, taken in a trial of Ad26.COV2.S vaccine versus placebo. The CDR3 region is CASSLYGGSSYNEQFF. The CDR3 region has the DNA TGTGCCAGCAGTCTCTATGGGGGGAGCTCCTACAATGAGCAGTTCTTC.